What follows describes a single T cell receptor (beta chain). Its specificity is unknown. The data derive from a study of response to subunit inactivated influenza vaccine. The study, taken as a whole, reports: There was a suggestion from the authors that each seasonal influenza vaccination recruits few new T cells.

Per germline, CDR1 SGHTA and CDR2 FQGNSA. Trimming left V 1 base short and J 3 bases short, with 9 bases between. The CDR3 extends over 14 amino acids. TCRdb reanalysed the RT-PCR reads using MiXCR and keeps one entry per CDR3 protein. Here the sample spans a few hundred thousand distinct CDR3 sequences, approximately 15% being singletons. Sample: PBMCs from blood, taken roughly 13 days after vaccination. The chain recombines TRBV7-2 with TRBJ1-2; D is unresolved. The receptor comes from a man aged 50 to 59 who received an inactivated influenza vaccine. The CDR3 loop reads CASSLVRADYGYTF. CDR3 nucleotides: TGTGCCAGCAGCTTAGTTCGGGCAGACTATGGCTACACCTTC.